The 8 T cell receptor beta chains listed next were all sequenced from one sample in a study of shared clonotypes between healthy human individuals. Sequencing was performed with immunoSEQ multiplex PCR; in TCRdb, only in-frame clones are kept and a portion is missing. The data show 190,000 or so clones, 65% to 80% seen once. Sequenced material: memory CD4+ T cells sorted from blood. Specified subset: CD45RA-negative fraction. These receptors were collected from a man aged 25-45 years in good health.

The V call is TRBV2, the J call TRBJ2-3, with 9 bases aligning to TRBD1. This CDR3 has 15 residues. After removal of 5 bases from V and 6 bases from J, the junction contained 9 bases not matched to a gene. Germline CDR1 reads SNHLY; CDR2 reads FYNNEI. CDR3 protein: CASSTGQGAYDTQYF. CDR3 DNA sequence: TGTGCCAGCAGTACGGGACAGGGAGCATATGATACGCAGTATTTT.

This sequence joins TRBV6-1 and TRBJ2-4; no definite D call. V was cut by 8 bases and J by 2 bases, with 4 bases left in between. Germline V gives CDR1 MNHNS, CDR2 SASEGT. The CDR3 runs to 11 residues. The CDR3 coding sequence is TGTGCCAGCTCGCCCAAAAACATTCAGTACTTC. It translates to CASSPKNIQYF.

This clone was recorded once. The rearrangement uses TRBV10-3 and TRBJ2-6; tentatively, D is TRBD1 or TRBD2 (5 bases each). Germline CDR1 ENHRY, CDR2 SYGVKD. This CDR3 spans 15 amino acids. V lost 10 bases and J 6 bases, leaving 19 bases between the germline ends. The CDR3 protein is CASLRGPSLANVLTF. In DNA form, the CDR3 reads TGTGCCAGCCTCCGGGGCCCCTCTTTGGCCAACGTCCTGACTTTC.

The chain joins TRBV11-3 to TRBJ2-1, with 10 nucleotides matching TRBD1. CDR1 and CDR2 from the germline V gene are SGHNT and YENEEA. V trimming: 0 bases; J trimming: 3 bases; junction bases outside the gene matches: 5. The CDR3 runs 17 residues. CDR3 sequence (DNA): TGTGCCAGCAGCTTAGATGCCGGACAGGGGGGCTACAATGAGCAGTTCTTC. Translation gives CASSLDAGQGGYNEQFF.

The J gene is TRBJ2-3, the V gene TRBV5-4; TRBD2 aligns across 7 bases. The V segment lost 2 bases and the J segment 0 bases; nucleotides outside the gene matches: 6. Germline V gene sequence: CDR1 SGHNT, CDR2 YYREEE (reference sequence). The CDR3 has 16 residues. The CDR3: CASSFREEASTDTQYF. In DNA, the CDR3 is TGTGCCAGCAGCTTTCGGGAGGAAGCTAGCACAGATACGCAGTATTTT.

The V gene is TRBV11-2, the J gene TRBJ2-7; D call uncertain. Trimming removed 1 base at V and 4 bases at J, with 11 bases between. The CDR3 has 14 residues. Germline CDR1 and CDR2: SGHAT and FQNNGV. The CDR3: CASSLGSRDYEQYF. The CDR3, as DNA: TGTGCCAGCAGCTTAGGATCGAGAGATTACGAGCAGTACTTC.

This clone was found a few times. The chain combines TRBV6-1 with TRBJ2-7; unclear D gene. V was pared by 4 bases and J by 3 bases, with 19 bases between. Germline lookup yields CDR1 MNHNS and CDR2 SASEGT. The CDR3 sequence is 16 residues long. DNA of the CDR3: TGTGCCAGCAGTGCGATTACGTGGCAGGCCCACTACGAGCAGTACTTC. Translation gives CASSAITWQAHYEQYF.

The chain is built from TRBV7-9 and TRBJ2-7; no definite D call. Between the trimmed V and J ends, which lost 2 bases and 7 bases, there was a span of 24 bases. In germline, CDR1 is SEHNR, CDR2 FQNEAQ (reference sequence). This CDR3 has 17 residues. The CDR3 loop is CASSLYSAGSLYWEQYF. CDR3 nucleotide sequence: TGTGCCAGCAGCTTATATTCGGCAGGTAGTCTCTACTGGGAGCAGTACTTC. The full variable domain, completed using reference TRBV7-9 and TRBJ2-7, is DTGVSQNPRHKITKRGQNVTFRCDPISEHNRLYWYRQTLGQGPEFLTYFQNEAQLEKSRLLSDRFSAERPKGSFSTLEIQRTEQGDSAMYLCASSLYSAGSLYWEQYFGPGTRLTVT.